This TCR beta chain was recorded in a study of T-cell memory formation after mild COVID-19. Study background: There were largely donor-specific TCR clusters.

General study results and limits: Confirmation of SARS-CoV-2 specificity was lacking for second-wave clones peaking day 37. Those CD4+ clones that contracted were mainly in CM and EM (CD8+ ones in EMRA).

The CDR3 contains 13 residues. Looked up from germline, CDR1 is MGHRA and CDR2 is YSYEKL. Trimming shortened V by 2 bases and J by 5 bases, and 9 bases separated the two germline ends. About this clonotype itself: Its antigen is undetermined.

The 5'RACE method, run with constant-segment primers, produced TCR alpha and TCR beta cDNA libraries (carrying sample barcodes and UMIs). One entry per CDR3 protein results from TCRdb running MiXCR on the 5' RACE reads. Here the sample spans roughly 510,000 distinct CDR3 sequences, around 16% being singletons. The source of this sequence is an adult woman who had mild COVID-19 (a few samples of this study predate the infection). Cell type and time point are not known. Material: PBMCs or a T cell subset sorted from them (not recorded which). J is TRBJ1-1 and V is TRBV4-1; possible D gene TRBD1, 6 bases. DNA of the CDR3: TGCGCCAGCAGCCAAACAGGGTTGACTGAAGCTTTCTTT. Encoded protein: CASSQTGLTEAFF.